These 12 T cell receptor beta chains were all obtained from the same sample, sequenced in a study of blood T cell repertoires in COVID-19. Sequencing used immunoSEQ multiplex PCR; TCRdb keeps in-frame clones, though not all of them. The top ten hold 6.5% to 8.5% of the sample, which has more than 75,000 clones, 87% seen once. The sample consisted of peripheral blood. The receptors were sampled from a man aged 25-45 years with acute or convalescent COVID-19.

V gene TRBV6-2 or TRBV6-3 combines with J gene TRBJ1-2; D is uncertain. Trimming pared 5 bases from V and 2 bases from J, leaving 21 bases between. The CDR3 extends over 17 amino acids. Germline V gene sequence: CDR1 MNHEY, CDR2 SVGEGT. CDR3 DNA: TGTGCCAGCAGTACGGAGCGGGTCAACCTCGGAAACTATGGCTACACCTTC. Translation gives CASSTERVNLGNYGYTF.

The rearrangement uses TRBV13 and TRBJ2-1, with 13 positions matching TRBD2. J gave up 8 bases and V 0 bases, and 10 bases lay outside the gene matches. This CDR3 is 18 amino acids long. Germline V lookup: CDR1 PRHDT, CDR2 FYEKMQ (reference sequence). For the CDR3, the DNA is TGTGCCAGCAGCTTAGGTGGAAGGGGGACTAGCGGGACTTATGAGCAGTTCTTC. Protein product: CASSLGGRGTSGTYEQFF.

The chain carries TRBV7-6 and TRBJ2-1, with D tentatively TRBD2 (6 bases). Germline loops: CDR1 SGHVS, CDR2 FNYEAQ. The V and J ends lost 2 bases and 5 bases respectively, with 22 bases between them. The CDR3 has 18 amino acids. The CDR3 protein is CASSLSFRRDVGHNEQFF. In nucleotides, the CDR3 is TGTGCCAGCAGCTTAAGTTTTCGGCGGGACGTCGGCCACAATGAGCAGTTCTTC.

This chain connects TRBV6-5 to TRBJ2-7, with TRBD1 identical over 8 bases. Germline V gives CDR1 MNHEY, CDR2 SVGAGI. The CDR3 is 13 amino acids. V lost 6 bases to trimming and J lost 3 bases; unmatched junction nucleotides: 4. CDR3 sequence reads: CASSRQGFYEQYF. As DNA, the CDR3 is TGTGCCAGCAGCCGACAGGGGTTCTACGAGCAGTACTTC.

The chain is built from TRBV10-1 and TRBJ2-6, with 8 bases identical to TRBD1. Trimming cost V 9 bases and J 2 bases; bases outside gene matches: 9. The V gene's germline CDR1 is WNHNN and CDR2 SYGVQD (reference sequence). This CDR3 has 16 amino acids. CDR3 in DNA: TGCGCCAGTATGACAGGGGTTGCGCCTGGGGCCAACGTCCTGACTTTC. This encodes CASMTGVAPGANVLTF.

This clone was seen just once. V is TRBV11-2 and J is TRBJ1-5, with D perhaps TRBD1 (5 bases). The CDR3 is made up of 15 amino acids. V was clipped by 5 bases and J by 2 bases, with 13 bases between them. CDR1 and CDR2 from the germline V gene are SGHAT and FQNNGV. CDR3 sequence reads: CASSAGGTGNQPQHF. The CDR3 DNA reads TGTGCCAGCAGCGCCGGAGGGACGGGCAATCAGCCCCAGCATTTT.

The gene calls are TRBV6-6 and TRBJ2-2; D remains unclear. V was shortened by 5 bases and J by 3 bases, with 7 bases between the two germline ends. The CDR3 is 13 residues long. Germline V gene sequence: CDR1 MNHNY, CDR2 SVGAGI (reference sequence). The CDR3 is CASSATDTGELFF. CDR3 bases: TGTGCCAGCAGTGCAACTGACACCGGGGAGCTGTTTTTT.

The sample holds one count of this clone. This CDR3 is also generated by other DNA sequences in the sample. The chain employs TRBV27 and TRBJ2-2; D unresolved. Germline V gene lookup returns CDR1 MNHEY and CDR2 SMNVEV (reference sequence). Trimming shortened V by 5 bases and J by 6 bases, and 7 bases separated the two germline ends. CDR3 size: 12 residues. The CDR3 DNA is TGTGCCAGCAGTCGACTGTCCGGGGAGCTGTTTTTT. Its translation is CASSRLSGELFF.

The genes are TRBV7-9 and TRBJ1-5; D may be TRBD1 (5 bases). Per germline, CDR1 SEHNR and CDR2 FQNEAQ (reference sequence). The CDR3 loop spans 15 amino acids. V was clipped by 4 bases and J by 0 bases, with 10 bases between them. The CDR3 nucleotides read TGTGCCAGCAGCTCCGCGACAGATAGCAATCAGCCCCAGCATTTT. Protein sequence: CASSSATDSNQPQHF.

This chain uses TRBV5-6 with TRBJ1-5; D is possibly TRBD1 (5 bases). V lost 5 bases and J lost 0, with 12 bases in between. Germline V gene data show CDR1 as SGHDT and CDR2 as YYEEEE. The CDR3 runs 15 residues. The CDR3: CASSIGGYSNQPQHF. DNA of the CDR3: TGTGCCAGCAGTATCGGGGGGTATAGCAATCAGCCCCAGCATTTT. The whole variable domain, filled in from reference TRBV5-6 and TRBJ1-5, reads DAGVTQSPTHLIKTRGQQVTLRCSPKSGHDTVSWYQQALGQGPQFIFQYYEEEERQRGNFPDRFSGHQFPNYSSELNVNALLLGDSALYLCASSIGGYSNQPQHFGDGTRLSIL.

Only a few counts were recorded for this clone. CDR3 amino acids: CASSNGQAGVFGANVLTF. CDR3 in DNA: TGCGCCAGCAGCAACGGCCAAGCAGGTGTCTTCGGGGCCAACGTCCTGACTTTC. The chain is built from TRBV4-3 and TRBJ2-6, with D hard to call. Germline assignment: CDR1 LGHNA and CDR2 YSLEER. CDR3 length: 18 residues. V lost 5 bases and J 4 bases, leaving 21 bases between the germline ends.

The chain recombines TRBV12-3 or TRBV12-4 with TRBJ2-1, with D maybe TRBD1 (5 bases). V was shortened by 1 base and J by 4 bases, with 5 bases between the two germline ends. CDR3 length: 13 amino acids. The CDR3 coding sequence is TGTGCCAGCAGTTTAGAGGGGTACAATGAGCAGTTCTTC. Its protein is CASSLEGYNEQFF.